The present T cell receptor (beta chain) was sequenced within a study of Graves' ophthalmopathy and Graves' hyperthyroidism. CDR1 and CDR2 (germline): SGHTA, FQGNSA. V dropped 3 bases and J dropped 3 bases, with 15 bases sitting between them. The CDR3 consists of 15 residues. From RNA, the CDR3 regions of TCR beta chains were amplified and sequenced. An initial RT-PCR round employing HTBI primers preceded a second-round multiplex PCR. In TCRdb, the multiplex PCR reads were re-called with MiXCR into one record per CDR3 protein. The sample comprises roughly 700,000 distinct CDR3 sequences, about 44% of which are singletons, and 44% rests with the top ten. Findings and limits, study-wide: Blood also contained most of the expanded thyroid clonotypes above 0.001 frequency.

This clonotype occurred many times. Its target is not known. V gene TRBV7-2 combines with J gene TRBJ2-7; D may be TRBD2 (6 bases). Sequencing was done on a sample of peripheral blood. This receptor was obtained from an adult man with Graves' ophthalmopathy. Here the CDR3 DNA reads TGTGCCAGCAGCTTTAGCGGCAGAGACTTCTACGAGCAGTACTTC. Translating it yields CASSFSGRDFYEQYF.